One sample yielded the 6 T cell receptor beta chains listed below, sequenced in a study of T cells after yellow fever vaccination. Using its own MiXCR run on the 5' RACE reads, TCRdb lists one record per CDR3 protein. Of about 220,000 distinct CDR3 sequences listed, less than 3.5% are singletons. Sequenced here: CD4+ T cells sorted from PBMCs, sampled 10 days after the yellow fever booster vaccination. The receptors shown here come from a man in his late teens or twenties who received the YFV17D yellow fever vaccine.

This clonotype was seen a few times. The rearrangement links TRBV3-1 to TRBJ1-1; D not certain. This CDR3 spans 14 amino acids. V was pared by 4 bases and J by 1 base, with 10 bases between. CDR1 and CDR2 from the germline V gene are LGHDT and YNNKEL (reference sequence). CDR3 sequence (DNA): TGTGCCAGCAGCCTAATTACCCAGAACACTGAAGCTTTCTTT. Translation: CASSLITQNTEAFF.

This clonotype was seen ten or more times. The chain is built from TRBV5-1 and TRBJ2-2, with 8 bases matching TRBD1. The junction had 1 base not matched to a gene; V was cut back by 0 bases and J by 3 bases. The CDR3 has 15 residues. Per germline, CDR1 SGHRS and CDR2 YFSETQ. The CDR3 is CASSLGQGHTGELFF. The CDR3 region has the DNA TGCGCCAGCAGCTTGGGACAGGGGCACACCGGGGAGCTGTTTTTT.

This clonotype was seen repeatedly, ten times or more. The CDR3 here is CAWSLGLAGGGAEQFF. The CDR3 region has the DNA TGTGCCTGGTCTTTGGGACTAGCGGGTGGAGGGGCTGAGCAGTTCTTC. The rearrangement joins TRBV30 to TRBJ2-1; 12 bases map to TRBD2. The CDR3 runs 16 residues. V dropped 5 bases and J dropped 9; count of bases not matched to a gene: 14. Germline values: CDR1 GTSNPN, CDR2 SVGIG (reference sequence).

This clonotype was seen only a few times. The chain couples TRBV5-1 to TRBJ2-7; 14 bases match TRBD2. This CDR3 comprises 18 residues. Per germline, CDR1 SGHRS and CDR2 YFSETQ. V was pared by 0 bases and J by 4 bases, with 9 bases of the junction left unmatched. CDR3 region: CASSLGGLAGGPNYEQYF. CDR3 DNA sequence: TGCGCCAGCAGCTTGGGAGGACTAGCGGGGGGCCCGAATTACGAGCAGTACTTC. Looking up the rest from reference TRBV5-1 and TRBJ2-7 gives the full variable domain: KAGVTQTPRYLIKTRGQQVTLSCSPISGHRSVSWYQQTPGQGLQFLFEYFSETQRNKGNFPGRFSGRQFSNSRSEMNVSTLELGDSALYLCASSLGGLAGGPNYEQYFGPGTRLTVT.

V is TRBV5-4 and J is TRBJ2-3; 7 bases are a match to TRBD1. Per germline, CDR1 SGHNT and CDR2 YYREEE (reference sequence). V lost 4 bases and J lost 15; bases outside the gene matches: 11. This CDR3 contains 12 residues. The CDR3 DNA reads TGTGCCAGCAGCGAGGGACAGAGCCATTACTATTTT. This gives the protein CASSEGQSHYYF.

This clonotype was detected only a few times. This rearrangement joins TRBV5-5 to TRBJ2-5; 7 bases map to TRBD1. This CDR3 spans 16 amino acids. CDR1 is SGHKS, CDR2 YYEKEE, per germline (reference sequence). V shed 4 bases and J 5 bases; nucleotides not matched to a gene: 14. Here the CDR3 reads CASSRRDRALGETQYF. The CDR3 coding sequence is TGTGCCAGCAGCCGCCGCGACAGGGCTCTCGGGGAGACCCAGTACTTC.